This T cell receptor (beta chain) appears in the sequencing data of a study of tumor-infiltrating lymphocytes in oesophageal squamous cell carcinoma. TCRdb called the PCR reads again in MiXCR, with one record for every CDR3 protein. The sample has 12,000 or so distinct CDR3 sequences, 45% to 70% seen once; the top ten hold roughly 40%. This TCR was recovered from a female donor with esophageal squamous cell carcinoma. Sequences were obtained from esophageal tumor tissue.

The chain's CDR3 is CASSAWSTGAYEQYF. The DNA for the CDR3 is TGTGCCAGCAGTGCGTGGAGTACAGGAGCCTACGAGCAGTACTTC. This chain connects TRBV6-2 or TRBV6-3 to TRBJ2-7; possible D gene TRBD1, 5 bases. Trimming took 5 bases from V and 2 from J, leaving 16 bases between them. CDR1 MNHEY and CDR2 SVGEGT come from the germline V gene. CDR3 length: 15 amino acids.